These 7 T cell receptor beta chains were all obtained from the same sample, sequenced in a study of tumor and adjacent non-tumor tissue in lung cancer. The library came from three nested PCR rounds adapted from ARM-PCR protocols. TCRdb re-derived calls from the multiplex PCR reads in MiXCR, one entry per CDR3 protein. Of 95,000 to 150,000 distinct CDR3 sequences in the sample, around three fifths were seen once. This sample's RNA came from whole unsorted tissue. The sequenced material came from lung tumor tissue. These receptors originate from a man between 25 and 39 years old with non-small cell lung cancer.

In regard to this clonotype: Being one base from a much bigger clone, this may be a read error. V and J are TRBV5-6 and TRBJ1-6; a possible D gene is TRBD1 (6 bases). In germline, CDR1 is SGHDT, CDR2 YYEEEE. The CDR3 covers 15 residues. CDR3 sequence: CASSSGHLYNSPHHF. The CDR3 nucleotides are TGTGCCAGCAGCTCGGGACACCTATATAATTCACCCCACCACTTT.

In the case of this clonotype: This sequence may be a read error, since a much larger clone differs from it by one base. The rearrangement joins TRBV6-2 or TRBV6-3 to TRBJ2-3, with D perhaps TRBD2 (5 bases). The CDR3 is 12 amino acids. Trimming left V 6 bases short and J 5 bases short, with 9 bases between. CDR1 is MNHEY, CDR2 SVGEGT, per germline. The CDR3 nucleotides are TGTGCCAGCAGCTCGACTAAAGATACGCAGTATTTT. This encodes CASSSTKDTQYF.

Concerning this clonotype: The conserved final phenylalanine or tryptophan is absent from the CDR3, which likely points to a read error. The rearrangement links TRBV11-2 to TRBJ2-7; 7 bases fit TRBD1. The CDR3 covers 12 residues. CDR1 is SGHAT, CDR2 FQNNGV, per germline. The CDR3 sequence is CASSLGQVEQYS. The CDR3, as DNA: TGTGCCAGTAGCTTAGGACAGGTCGAGCAGTACTCC.

Turning to this clonotype: The junction departs from the called germline gene at one end, perhaps through a read error. The rearrangement uses TRBV12-5 and TRBJ2-7, with D possibly being TRBD1 (6 bases). Germline V gene sequence: CDR1 LGHNT, CDR2 FRNRAP. This CDR3 has 14 residues. CDR3 loop: CACGRQGGSYEQYF. The CDR3 region has the DNA TGTGCTTGTGGTAGGCAAGGGGGCTCCTACGAGCAGTACTTC.

The V gene is TRBV11-2, the J gene TRBJ2-3, with D unclear. CDR3 length equals 16 residues. V lost 9 bases to trimming and J lost 4 bases, with 23 bases between them. Germline CDR1 and CDR2: SGHAT and FQNNGV. CDR3 coding DNA: TGTGCCAGGAACTTAGATCTTACTATCCCCGCAGATACGCAGTATTTT. Protein product: CARNLDLTIPADTQYF.

This chain connects TRBV20-1 to TRBJ1-2; maybe TRBD1 (5 bases). This CDR3 has 12 residues. Trimming took off 4 bases at V and 8 bases at J, with 14 bases between the two ends. CDR1 DFQATT and CDR2 SNEGSKA come from the germline V gene (reference sequence). The CDR3 here is CSANAGIGGYTF. The CDR3 coding sequence is TGCAGTGCTAATGCAGGGATAGGCGGCTACACCTTC.

Remarks on this clonotype: A junction boundary mismatches the germline segment, possibly from a read error. The chain is built from TRBV20-1 and TRBJ1-6; perhaps TRBD1 as D (6 bases). CDR3 length equals 17 residues. Looked up from germline, CDR1 is DFQATT and CDR2 is SNEGSKA (reference sequence). The DNA for the CDR3 is TGCAGTGTTAGAGGGAGACAGGCAAGCTCCTATAATTCACCCCTCCACTTT. Residues: CSVRGRQASSYNSPLHF.